This T cell receptor (beta chain) was captured in a study of T cell repertoires in cytomegalovirus infection. Study in general: An indication of both CMV infection and matching HLA type came from public TCR beta signatures.

One entry per CDR3 protein results from TCRdb running MiXCR on the reads. Of approximately 750,000 distinct CDR3 sequences detected, roughly 35% appear once; the ten largest clones hold roughly 2.8%. With 2 bases removed from V and 6 bases from J, the gap between germline ends came to 5 bases. CDR3 length: 12 residues. In germline, CDR1 is SEHNR, CDR2 FQNEAQ (reference sequence). Only a few counts were recorded for this clonotype. Its matching antigen is unknown. Study-level findings and limits: Summed frequency of public TCR beta families distinguished CMV carriers with the relevant HLA. Dominating the ex vivo response were TCR beta clonotypes that were CMV-specific and HLA-C-restricted.

Sample: PBMCs. The clonotype comes from a human donor in good health (CMV status not recorded). Some clones in this sample may be carry-over from other donors' samples. V usage is TRBV7-9 and J usage is TRBJ1-5; no clear D gene. Written as DNA, the CDR3 is TGTGCCAGCAGCTTAACATCTCAGCCCCAGCATTTT. Translation: CASSLTSQPQHF. The full variable domain, completed using reference TRBV7-9 and TRBJ1-5, is DTGVSQNPRHKITKRGQNVTFRCDPISEHNRLYWYRQTLGQGPEFLTYFQNEAQLEKSRLLSDRFSAERPKGSFSTLEIQRTEQGDSAMYLCASSLTSQPQHFGDGTRLSIL.